This record concerns one T cell receptor (beta chain) sequence. The CDR3 has 13 amino acids. Trimming shortened V by 2 bases and J by 5 bases, and 7 bases separated the two germline ends. CDR1 and CDR2 (germline): SGHTA, FQGTGA. Here immunoSEQ multiplex PCR was the method, and the copy in TCRdb shows in-frame clones only, minus some. The table lists 75,000 to 90,000 clones, approximately 85% of them singletons. This entry comes from a study of T cell responses to AZD1222 COVID-19 vaccine. The rearrangement links TRBV7-3 to TRBJ2-1, with D uncertain. The sample here was peripheral blood, taken 28 days after the second AZD1222 dose. The receptor's source is an adult who received the AZD1222 COVID-19 vaccine. The CDR3 spells CASSLGVNNEQFF. CDR3 DNA sequence: TGTGCCAGCAGCTTAGGGGTAAACAATGAGCAGTTCTTC.